Below are 24 T cell receptor beta chains sequenced from a single sample in a study of shared clonotypes between healthy human individuals. Assay used: immunoSEQ multiplex PCR; TCRdb lists only in-frame clones, some missing. Of 2 million to 3 million clones listed, 93% are singletons. Sequencing input: naive CD4+ T cells from PBMCs. Subset defined: CD45RA+ positively selected. All receptors derive from a man aged 18-30 years in good health. Some clones in this sample may be carry-over from other donors' samples.

The chain carries TRBV28 and TRBJ1-1; 10 nucleotides match TRBD1. V lost 5 bases to trimming and J lost 6 bases; unmatched junction nucleotides: 9. CDR1 MDHEN and CDR2 SYDVKM come from the germline V gene. The CDR3 spans 15 residues. The CDR3 DNA sequence: TGTGCCAGCAGTCCACCGACAGGGGGCACGGCTGAAGCTTTCTTT. Its protein product is CASSPPTGGTAEAFF.

The chain couples TRBV5-5 to TRBJ2-3; D unclear. The CDR3 runs 14 residues. Germline values: CDR1 SGHKS, CDR2 YYEKEE (reference sequence). V lost 5 bases and J 2 bases, leaving 12 bases between the germline ends. This chain's CDR3 is CASSPLYLTDTQYF. CDR3 DNA: TGTGCCAGCAGTCCTCTCTACCTCACAGATACGCAGTATTTT.

The rearrangement links TRBV28 to TRBJ1-2; D remains ambiguous. The CDR3 runs 14 residues. Germline CDR1 is MDHEN and CDR2 is SYDVKM. Trimming shortened V by 2 bases and J by 8 bases, and 15 bases separated the two germline ends. The CDR3 region has the DNA TGTGCCAGCAGTTTAGGTTGGGGAGTTTTGGGCTACACCTTC. This sequence encodes CASSLGWGVLGYTF.

This CDR3 is CASSYWNRDFNEKLFF. DNA for the CDR3: TGTGCCAGCAGTTACTGGAACCGGGACTTTAATGAAAAACTGTTTTTT. The V and J genes are TRBV6-5 and TRBJ1-4; D possibly corresponds to TRBD1 (5 bases). CDR1 and CDR2 (germline): MNHEY, SVGAGI. The CDR3 contains 16 residues. Trimming removed 1 base from V and 4 bases from J, with 13 bases in between.

V usage is TRBV9 and J usage is TRBJ2-5; D may match TRBD1 or TRBD2 (5 bases each). The V gene lost 0 bases and the J gene lost 7 bases, with 10 bases spanning the gap. CDR1 is SGDLS and CDR2 is YYNGEE in the germline V gene. The CDR3 is 13 residues long. The CDR3 region has the DNA TGTGCCAGCAGCGTAGACGGGGCCAGGACCCAGTACTTC. Protein: CASSVDGARTQYF.

The chain links TRBV10-1 to TRBJ2-1, with 9 bases that match TRBD2. CDR3 length: 14 residues. The ends lost 2 bases at V and 9 bases at J; junction bases unmatched: 5. Germline-derived CDR1 and CDR2 are WNHNN and SYGVQD (reference sequence). Here the CDR3 reads CASSEELAGAEQFF. The CDR3, as DNA: TGCGCCAGCAGTGAGGAACTAGCGGGCGCTGAGCAGTTCTTC.

J is TRBJ2-1 and V is TRBV7-2, with D perhaps TRBD1 (7 bases). Trimming took 4 bases from V and 8 from J, leaving 12 bases between them. This CDR3 spans 13 amino acids. Germline assignment: CDR1 SGHTA and CDR2 FQGNSA. CDR3: CASSSSGGYEQFF. In DNA form, the CDR3 reads TGTGCCAGCAGCTCCTCAGGGGGGTATGAGCAGTTCTTC.

Only one count was recorded for this clone. One junction end disagrees with the germline gene, perhaps due to a read error. This sequence joins TRBV18 and TRBJ2-7; the D gene is possibly TRBD1 (5 bases). CDR3 length equals 13 residues. CDR1 KGHSH and CDR2 LQKENI come from the germline V gene. CDR3 loop: CASSPLRTDSPHF. CDR3 in DNA: TGTGCCAGCTCACCACTCCGGACCGACAGTCCACACTTC.

J is TRBJ2-3 and V is TRBV19; TRBD2 matches 7 bases. The CDR3 is 18 residues long. Per germline, CDR1 LNHDA and CDR2 SQIVND (reference sequence). The V segment lost 1 base and the J segment 9 bases; nucleotides outside the gene matches: 19. CDR3 loop: CASSIVFRLAETSGTQYF. DNA for the CDR3: TGTGCCAGTAGTATAGTATTCCGGCTAGCGGAGACTTCAGGCACGCAGTATTTT.

This clone has more than one count but fewer than ten. The rearrangement uses TRBV2 and TRBJ2-1; possible D gene TRBD2, 6 bases. CDR3 size: 14 residues. Germline lookup yields CDR1 SNHLY and CDR2 FYNNEI. V lost 4 bases, J lost 7 bases, and 14 bases lay in between. The CDR3 protein is CASSGVAGRNEQFF. The CDR3 DNA reads as TGTGCCAGCAGTGGGGTAGCAGGGAGGAATGAGCAGTTCTTC.

This rearrangement joins TRBV5-5 to TRBJ2-5; no firm D call. CDR1 SGHKS and CDR2 YYEKEE come from the germline V gene (reference sequence). The V gene lost 2 bases and the J gene lost 4 bases, with 9 bases spanning the gap. This CDR3 has 13 residues. CDR3 nucleotides: TGTGCCAGCAGCTTTGGGATCGGAGAGACCCAGTACTTC. It codes for CASSFGIGETQYF.

The rearrangement joins TRBV14 to TRBJ2-1; D possibly matches TRBD1 or TRBD2 (5 bases each). V shed 0 bases and J shed 9 bases, with 9 bases lying between them. CDR3 length: 13 residues. Germline assignment: CDR1 SGHDN and CDR2 FVKESK. The CDR3 sequence is CASSQDMRGEQFF. The CDR3 DNA reads as TGTGCCAGCAGCCAAGATATGAGGGGTGAGCAGTTCTTC.

The chain has TRBV27 and TRBJ1-4, with 7 bases lining up with TRBD1. V trimming: 5 bases; J trimming: 1 base; junction bases outside the gene matches: 4. Germline CDR1 MNHEY, CDR2 SMNVEV (reference sequence). The CDR3 is 15 residues long. The CDR3 DNA is TGTGCCAGCAGTCTGACAGGGAGAACTAATGAAAAACTGTTTTTT. The encoded protein is CASSLTGRTNEKLFF.

V is TRBV18 and J is TRBJ2-4; 7 bases are a match to TRBD2. J lost 3 bases, V lost 2 bases, and 4 bases had no gene match. The CDR3 spans 15 residues. The V gene's germline CDR1 is KGHSH and CDR2 LQKENI. CDR3 sequence reads: CASSPGPGGKNIQYF. The CDR3 DNA reads TGTGCCAGCTCACCAGGTCCGGGAGGCAAAAACATTCAGTACTTC.

The chain recombines TRBV6-1 with TRBJ2-3; TRBD1 matches at 8 bases. V was pared by 6 bases and J by 2 bases, with 7 bases of the junction left unmatched. Per the germline V gene, CDR1 is MNHNS and CDR2 is SASEGT. This CDR3 has 15 amino acids. The CDR3 sequence is CASSWTGSDTDTQYF. CDR3 bases: TGTGCCAGCAGCTGGACAGGGTCTGACACAGATACGCAGTATTTT.

This chain links TRBV27 with TRBJ2-1; 11 bases are a match to TRBD2. The V segment lost 6 bases and the J segment 8 bases; nucleotides outside the gene matches: 6. The CDR3 is 14 residues long. CDR1 is MNHEY, CDR2 SMNVEV, per germline (reference sequence). The CDR3 bases are TGTGCCAGCAGAAAGGGGACTAGCGGACATGAGCAGTTCTTC. Protein: CASRKGTSGHEQFF.

This clone was recorded once. The rearrangement uses TRBV7-2 and TRBJ1-4, with D uncertain. The CDR3 has 14 residues. CDR1 and CDR2 from the germline V gene are SGHTA and FQGNSA. Between the trimmed V and J ends, which lost 1 base and 7 bases, there was a span of 10 bases. The CDR3 nucleotides read TGTGCCAGCAGCTTAGTAGGGTGGGGTGAAAAACTGTTTTTT. Translating gives CASSLVGWGEKLFF.

This chain uses TRBV30 with TRBJ2-1, with 7 bases matching TRBD2. Germline CDR1 GTSNPN, CDR2 SVGIG (reference sequence). This CDR3 comprises 14 residues. With 3 bases clipped from V and 5 bases from J, the junction kept 7 bases outside the gene matches. The CDR3 DNA is TGTGCCTGGAGAACCGGGACTAACAACAATGAGCAGTTCTTC. Translating it yields CAWRTGTNNNEQFF.

This chain uses TRBV4-3 with TRBJ2-3; D is perhaps TRBD2 (6 bases). The CDR3 runs 17 residues. Per the germline V gene, CDR1 is LGHNA and CDR2 is YSLEER. V was pared by 1 base and J by 5 bases, with 19 bases between. CDR3 DNA sequence: TGCGCCAGCAGCCAAGGGATCGGGGCGGGACGAGGAGATACGCAGTATTTT. It specifies CASSQGIGAGRGDTQYF.

This chain connects TRBV27 to TRBJ1-5; D is unclear. V shed 4 bases and J shed 3 bases, with 4 bases lying between them. CDR3 size: 12 residues. CDR1 is MNHEY, CDR2 SMNVEV, per germline (reference sequence). The CDR3 region is CASSSNNQPQHF. The CDR3, as DNA: TGTGCCAGCAGTTCAAACAATCAGCCCCAGCATTTT.

The chain combines TRBV7-8 with TRBJ2-7, with TRBD2 identical over 14 bases. This CDR3 comprises 16 residues. V lost 5 bases to trimming and J lost 6 bases; unmatched junction nucleotides: 9. In germline, CDR1 is SGHVS, CDR2 FQNEAQ. For the CDR3, the DNA is TGTGCCAGCAGCCTTATGGGGACTAGCGGGAGTCTCGAGCAGTACTTC. Protein sequence: CASSLMGTSGSLEQYF.

The chain has TRBV28 and TRBJ2-7; D is perhaps TRBD1 (5 bases). The CDR3 sequence is 14 residues long. Trimming pared 3 bases from V and 7 bases from J, leaving 16 bases between. Germline loops: CDR1 MDHEN, CDR2 SYDVKM. The CDR3: CASSFPQGKDEQYF. For the CDR3, the DNA is TGTGCCAGCAGTTTCCCCCAGGGTAAGGATGAGCAGTACTTC.

This chain links TRBV2 with TRBJ2-7; D possibly matches TRBD1 or TRBD2 (6 bases each). Between the trimmed V and J ends, which lost 1 base and 6 bases, there was a span of 10 bases. Germline CDR1 is SNHLY and CDR2 is FYNNEI. The CDR3 is made up of 13 amino acids. This chain's CDR3 is CASSEDGGREQYF. The CDR3 DNA follows: TGTGCCAGCAGTGAAGATGGGGGGCGCGAGCAGTACTTC.

The rearrangement links TRBV11-2 to TRBJ2-7; no firm D call. Trimming pared 1 base from V and 4 bases from J, leaving 11 bases between. Germline CDR1 is SGHAT and CDR2 is FQNNGV. The CDR3 sequence is 14 residues long. The chain's CDR3 is CASSLVASGYEQYF. The CDR3 coding sequence is TGTGCCAGCAGCTTAGTAGCATCCGGGTACGAGCAGTACTTC.